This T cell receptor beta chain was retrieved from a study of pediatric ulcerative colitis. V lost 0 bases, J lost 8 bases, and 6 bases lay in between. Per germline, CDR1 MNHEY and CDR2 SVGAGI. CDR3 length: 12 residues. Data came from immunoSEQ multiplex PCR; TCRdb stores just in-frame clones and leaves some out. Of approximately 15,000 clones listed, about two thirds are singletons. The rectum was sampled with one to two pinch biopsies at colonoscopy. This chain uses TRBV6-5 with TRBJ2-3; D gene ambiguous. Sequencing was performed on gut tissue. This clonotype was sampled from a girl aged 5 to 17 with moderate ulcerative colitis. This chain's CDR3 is CASSYSFGTQYF. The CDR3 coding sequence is TGTGCCAGCAGTTACTCATTTGGTACGCAGTATTTT.